This entry lists 8 T cell receptor beta chains sequenced from one sample in a study of T cells in Graves' hyperthyroidism and ophthalmopathy. The source material, RNA transcripts, was used to amplify TCR beta CDR3 regions. The study used the HTBI primer set for a first-round RT-PCR of the TCR CDR3. MiXCR, run by TCRdb on the multiplex PCR reads, gives a single entry per CDR3 protein. Seen here are a few hundred thousand distinct CDR3 sequences, roughly 14% observed once, and the top ten hold 7.3%. The sample was blood. These receptors came from a woman in her twenties or thirties with Graves' hyperthyroidism.

This clonotype was detected only a few times. A read error may explain this, as a much larger clone is one base away. The rearrangement uses TRBV12-3 or TRBV12-4 and TRBJ2-3, with TRBD2 matching over 8 bases. The V and J ends lost 10 bases and 5 bases, in that order; junction bases with no gene match: 11. CDR3 length equals 14 residues. As DNA, the CDR3 is TGTGCCACCCACCAGCGGGAGTCGAGAGATACGCAGTATTTT. This codes for CATHQRESRDTQYF.

Ten or more counts support this clonotype. The rearrangement uses TRBV29-1 and TRBJ1-1; D is ambiguous. V was cut by 3 bases and J by 5 bases, with 10 bases left in between. Germline V CDR1 and CDR2: SQVTM, ANQGSEA. The CDR3 extends over 12 amino acids. The CDR3 sequence: CSVELGRTEAFF. In nucleotides, the CDR3 is TGCAGCGTTGAGCTGGGAAGGACTGAAGCTTTCTTT.

The chain's CDR3 is CASSFGQGGSPLHF. CDR3 nucleotides: TGTGCCAGCAGTTTTGGACAGGGGGGTTCACCCCTCCACTTT. V is TRBV12-3 or TRBV12-4 and J is TRBJ1-6, with 10 bases identical to TRBD1. Unmatched junction bases numbered 2, after V lost 3 bases and J lost 9 bases. The CDR3 extends over 14 amino acids.

This clonotype was picked up many times. The chain carries TRBV12-3 or TRBV12-4 and TRBJ2-3, with D maybe TRBD2 (5 bases). The CDR3 runs to 14 residues. V lost 6 bases and J 4 bases, leaving 14 bases between the germline ends. This CDR3 is CASSPTLASDTQYF. The CDR3 coding sequence is TGTGCCAGCAGCCCTACTCTAGCATCAGATACGCAGTATTTT.

Turning to this clonotype: A single base separates this from a much larger clone, so it may be a read error. The J gene is TRBJ2-3, the V gene TRBV18; 13 bases agree with TRBD2. V lost 8 bases and J lost 0; bases outside the gene matches: 5. The CDR3 is 16 amino acids. Germline V CDR1 and CDR2: KGHSH, LQKENI. The CDR3, as DNA: TGTGCCAGCACGACGGGACTAGCGGGGAGCACAGATACGCAGTATTTT. Protein product: CASTTGLAGSTDTQYF.

This chain links TRBV4-1 with TRBJ2-2, with 8 nucleotides matching TRBD2. Trimming removed 1 base from V and 0 bases from J; junction bases left unmatched: 7. Germline V CDR1 and CDR2: MGHRA, YSYEKL. The CDR3 has 18 amino acids. CDR3 region: CASSQALASGSNTGELFF. CDR3 in DNA: TGCGCCAGCAGCCAAGCCTTAGCTAGCGGGTCGAACACCGGGGAGCTGTTTTTT.

The J gene is TRBJ2-3, the V gene TRBV20-1; 9 bases agree with TRBD1. Germline V gene sequence: CDR1 DFQATT, CDR2 SNEGSKA (reference sequence). V lost 3 bases, J lost 1 base, and 5 bases stayed unmatched. This CDR3 region has 15 residues. CDR3 amino acids: CSARGTGQRTDTQYF. CDR3 bases: TGCAGTGCTAGGGGGACAGGGCAACGCACAGATACGCAGTATTTT.

This chain joins TRBV29-1 and TRBJ2-2, with 9 positions matching TRBD2. With V trimmed by 2 bases and J by 6 bases, 7 bases remained unmatched. The CDR3 has 15 residues. The germline gives CDR1 SQVTM, CDR2 ANQGSEA. In DNA, the CDR3 is TGCAGCGTTGAATTCGTAGCGGGAGTCGCCGGGGAGCTGTTTTTT. Residues: CSVEFVAGVAGELFF.